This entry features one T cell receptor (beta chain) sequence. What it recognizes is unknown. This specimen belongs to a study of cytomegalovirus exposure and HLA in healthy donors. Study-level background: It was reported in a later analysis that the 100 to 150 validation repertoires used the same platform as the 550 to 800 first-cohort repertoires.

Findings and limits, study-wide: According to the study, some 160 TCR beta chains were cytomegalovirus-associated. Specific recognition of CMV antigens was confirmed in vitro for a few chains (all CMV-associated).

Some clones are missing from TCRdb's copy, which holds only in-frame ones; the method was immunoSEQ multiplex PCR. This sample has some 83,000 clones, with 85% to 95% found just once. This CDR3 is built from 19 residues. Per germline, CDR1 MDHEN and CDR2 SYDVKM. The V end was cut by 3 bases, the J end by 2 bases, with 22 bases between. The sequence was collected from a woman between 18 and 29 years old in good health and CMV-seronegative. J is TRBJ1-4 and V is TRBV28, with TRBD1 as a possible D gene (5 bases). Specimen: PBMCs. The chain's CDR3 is CASSFRPRSRGPTNEKLFF. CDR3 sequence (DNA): TGTGCCAGCAGTTTTCGCCCTCGTTCAAGGGGCCCCACTAATGAAAAACTGTTTTTT.